Below, 18 T cell receptor beta chains from the same sample are listed, as sequenced in a study of human T cells and chemical hapten exposure. TCRdb itself ran the RACE reads through MiXCR, one entry per CDR3 protein. Here the sample spans 84,000 or so distinct CDR3 sequences, 8.5% being singletons. Specified time point: pre-sensitization, week 0. Treatment in this sample: therapeutic diphenylcyclopropenone sensitization with weekly scalp DPC. This specimen consisted of whole blood, obtained in connection with sensitization to the hapten diphenylcyclopropenone (DPC). All receptors come from a man aged 35 to 55 with alopecia areata. Some clones in this sample may be carry-over from other donors' samples.

The rearrangement uses TRBV4-3 and TRBJ2-1; possible D gene TRBD2, 6 bases. The CDR3 is 14 amino acids. The ends were cut back, 4 bases at V and 9 bases at J, with 16 bases in the middle. The germline CDR1 and CDR2 sequences are LGHNA and YSLEER. The CDR3 sequence is CASSPSGLASEQFF. DNA for the CDR3: TGCGCCAGCAGCCCCTCTGGTCTAGCGAGTGAGCAGTTCTTC.

This clonotype was counted only a few times. The chain carries TRBV29-1 and TRBJ1-2; D call uncertain. The CDR3 consists of 13 residues. V was cut by 4 bases and J by 4 bases, with 13 bases left in between. Looked up from germline, CDR1 is SQVTM and CDR2 is ANQGSEA. CDR3 bases: TGCAGCGTTGGAACGACGGGGTCCTATGGCTACACCTTC. It yields the protein CSVGTTGSYGYTF.

The chain joins TRBV20-1 to TRBJ2-3; 14 nucleotides line up with TRBD2. This CDR3 is built from 17 residues. With V trimmed by 1 base and J by 4 bases, 7 bases remained unmatched. CDR1 is DFQATT, CDR2 SNEGSKA, per germline (reference sequence). The CDR3, as DNA: TGCAGTGCTAGAGGACCGGGACTAGCGGGAGAGGCAGATACGCAGTATTTT. This sequence encodes CSARGPGLAGEADTQYF.

The CDR3 spells CARHGQGWNTGELFF. The DNA for the CDR3 is TGTGCCCGACATGGACAGGGGTGGAACACCGGGGAGCTGTTTTTT. The V call is TRBV12-3 or TRBV12-4, the J call TRBJ2-2; 9 nucleotides match TRBD1. The length of the CDR3 is 15 residues. Unmatched junction bases numbered 8, after V lost 11 bases and J lost 1 base.

This clonotype was observed a few times. The rearrangement uses TRBV12-3 or TRBV12-4 and TRBJ1-1, with 7 bases aligning to TRBD1. The CDR3 totals 13 residues. V shed 5 bases, J shed 7 bases, and the junction held 7 bases outside the gene matches. CDR3 DNA sequence: TGTGCCAGCAGTCCGACAGGGAGTGATGAAGCTTTCTTT. As protein: CASSPTGSDEAFF.

This rearrangement joins TRBV7-2 to TRBJ2-6; 9 bases are shared with TRBD2. CDR1 SGHTA and CDR2 FQGNSA come from the germline V gene. CDR3 length: 18 residues. V lost 1 base, J lost 0 bases, and 4 bases stayed unmatched. The CDR3 loop is CASSLGGRVSSGANVLTF. The CDR3 DNA reads TGTGCCAGCAGCTTAGGCGGGAGGGTATCCTCTGGGGCCAACGTCCTGACTTTC.

This clonotype was counted a few times. This chain joins TRBV20-1 and TRBJ2-3; TRBD2 agrees at 12 bases. Germline V gives CDR1 DFQATT, CDR2 SNEGSKA (reference sequence). V was pared by 5 bases and J by 4 bases, with 7 bases of the junction left unmatched. The CDR3 length is 15 residues. The CDR3 spells CSALGLAGTPDTQYF. The CDR3, as DNA: TGCAGTGCTCTTGGACTAGCGGGGACACCAGATACGCAGTATTTT.

Only a few counts were recorded for this clonotype. The rearrangement joins TRBV4-2 to TRBJ2-3, with 9 bases fitting TRBD2. The CDR3 length is 16 residues. The germline gives CDR1 LGHNA, CDR2 YNFKEQ. V trimming: 1 base; J trimming: 1 base; junction bases outside the gene matches: 3. CDR3 nucleotides: TGTGCCAGCAGCCAAGCCCAGCGGGAGGGCACAGATACGCAGTATTTT. Amino acids: CASSQAQREGTDTQYF.

This clonotype was observed a handful of times. The V gene is TRBV11-2, the J gene TRBJ2-1, with TRBD2 identical over 10 bases. The CDR3 length is 14 residues. The ends lost 4 bases at V and 7 bases at J; junction bases unmatched: 4. CDR1 is SGHAT and CDR2 is FQNNGV in the germline V gene. CDR3 nucleotides: TGTGCCAGCAGCTCTCCGGGACTAGCGAATGAGCAGTTCTTC. It yields the protein CASSSPGLANEQFF.

The chain couples TRBV12-5 to TRBJ2-3; 9 bases are a match to TRBD1. J lost 2 bases, V lost 11 bases, and 11 bases had no gene match. The germline V gene has CDR1 LGHNT and CDR2 FRNRAP. CDR3 length: 15 residues. CDR3: CASSRTGEITDTQYF. The CDR3, as DNA: TGTGCTTCCTCCCGGACAGGGGAAATCACAGATACGCAGTATTTT.

The rearrangement links TRBV29-1 to TRBJ1-1; the match to TRBD1 covers 7 bases. Germline values: CDR1 SQVTM, CDR2 ANQGSEA. Trimming at V came to 3 bases and at J to 7 bases, leaving 8 bases not matched to a gene. This CDR3 contains 13 residues. CDR3 region: CSVDRDRAFEAFF. Written as DNA, the CDR3 is TGCAGCGTTGATAGGGACAGAGCCTTTGAAGCTTTCTTT.

The rearrangement joins TRBV14 to TRBJ2-1; possible D gene TRBD2, 6 bases. Germline V CDR1 and CDR2: SGHDN, FVKESK. V was shortened by 6 bases and J by 3 bases, with 12 bases between the two germline ends. The CDR3 consists of 14 residues. The CDR3 DNA follows: TGTGCCAGCAGTGGGGACTGGAACTACAATGAGCAGTTCTTC. This sequence encodes CASSGDWNYNEQFF.

This clonotype has only a few counts. The genes are TRBV20-1 and TRBJ2-1, with 8 nucleotides matching TRBD1. The J segment lost 4 bases and the V segment lost 0 bases, leaving 11 bases of the junction unmatched. The CDR3 is 17 amino acids. Germline V lookup: CDR1 DFQATT, CDR2 SNEGSKA (reference sequence). Here the CDR3 reads CSARDPTGTGDYNEQFF. CDR3 sequence (DNA): TGCAGTGCTAGAGACCCAACCGGGACAGGAGATTACAATGAGCAGTTCTTC.

This clonotype was recorded at least ten times. The chain links TRBV6-5 to TRBJ1-1; 8 bases line up with TRBD1. Germline-derived CDR1 and CDR2 are MNHEY and SVGAGI. This CDR3 comprises 13 residues. V trimming: 2 bases; J trimming: 7 bases; junction bases outside the gene matches: 3. The CDR3 DNA reads TGTGCCAGCAGTTACATAGGACAGGGTGAAGCTTTCTTT. Residues: CASSYIGQGEAFF.

This sequence joins TRBV25-1 and TRBJ2-7, with TRBD1 as a possible D gene (5 bases). CDR1 and CDR2 from the germline V gene are MGHDK and SYGVNS. This CDR3 is built from 13 residues. The germline V and J ends were trimmed by 6 bases and 0 bases, with 9 bases remaining between them. The chain's CDR3 is CASRPDNSYEQYF. The DNA for the CDR3 is TGTGCCAGCAGACCGGACAACTCCTACGAGCAGTACTTC.

V gene TRBV5-4 combines with J gene TRBJ1-1; weak D call: TRBD1 (5 bases). V shed 0 bases and J shed 2 bases, with 14 bases lying between them. In germline, CDR1 is SGHNT, CDR2 YYREEE (reference sequence). The CDR3 has 16 residues. Here the CDR3 reads CASSLGSLGTNTEAFF. The CDR3 nucleotides are TGTGCCAGCAGCTTGGGGTCCCTGGGGACCAACACTGAAGCTTTCTTT.

This clonotype was seen many times. The chain has TRBV24-1 and TRBJ2-3, with unresolved D. CDR1 and CDR2 (germline): KGHDR, SFDVKD. CDR3 length: 12 residues. The germline V and J ends were trimmed by 7 bases and 4 bases, with 8 bases remaining between them. CDR3 DNA: TGTGCCACCAGCGCCCATTCAGATACGCAGTATTTT. The encoded protein is CATSAHSDTQYF.

The chain carries TRBV29-1 and TRBJ1-2, with TRBD1 as a possible D gene (5 bases). V lost 4 bases, J lost 6 bases, and 18 bases lay in between. Germline assignment: CDR1 SQVTM and CDR2 ANQGSEA. This CDR3 has 14 residues. The chain's CDR3 is CSVGQFGGGDGYTF. The CDR3 DNA reads as TGCAGCGTTGGGCAGTTTGGGGGGGGAGATGGCTACACCTTC.